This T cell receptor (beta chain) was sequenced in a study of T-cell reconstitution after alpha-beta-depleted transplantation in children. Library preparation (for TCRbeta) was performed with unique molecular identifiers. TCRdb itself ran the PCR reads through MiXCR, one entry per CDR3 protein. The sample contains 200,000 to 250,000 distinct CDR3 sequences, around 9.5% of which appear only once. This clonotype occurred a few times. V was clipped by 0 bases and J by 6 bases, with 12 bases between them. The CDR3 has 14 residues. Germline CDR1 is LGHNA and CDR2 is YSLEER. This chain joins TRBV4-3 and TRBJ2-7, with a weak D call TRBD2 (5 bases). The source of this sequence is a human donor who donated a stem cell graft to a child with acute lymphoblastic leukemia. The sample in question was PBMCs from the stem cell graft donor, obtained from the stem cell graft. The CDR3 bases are TGCGCCAGCAGCCAAGATGTTGGAGGATCCGAGCAGTACTTC. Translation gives CASSQDVGGSEQYF.